What follows is one TCR beta chain and its context. TCRdb's copy holds only in-frame clones and misses some; the assay was immunoSEQ multiplex PCR. This sample carries 250,000 to 300,000 clones, more than 65% of them seen once, and the ten largest clones take about an eighth. This record comes from a study of control samples from healthy donors and cancer patients. Germline V gene lookup returns CDR1 LGHDT and CDR2 YNNKEL (reference sequence). This CDR3 spans 14 amino acids. The ends were cut back, 0 bases at V and 7 bases at J, with 12 bases in the middle. This sequence originates from a woman aged 60-75 years with lung cancer. The chain recombines TRBV3-1 (or the pseudogene TRBV3-2) with TRBJ1-1; D is perhaps TRBD1 (5 bases). The specimen sequenced was PBMCs. The CDR3 spells CASSQEVRGVEAFF. CDR3 sequence (DNA): TGTGCCAGCAGCCAAGAGGTCCGAGGGGTTGAAGCTTTCTTT.